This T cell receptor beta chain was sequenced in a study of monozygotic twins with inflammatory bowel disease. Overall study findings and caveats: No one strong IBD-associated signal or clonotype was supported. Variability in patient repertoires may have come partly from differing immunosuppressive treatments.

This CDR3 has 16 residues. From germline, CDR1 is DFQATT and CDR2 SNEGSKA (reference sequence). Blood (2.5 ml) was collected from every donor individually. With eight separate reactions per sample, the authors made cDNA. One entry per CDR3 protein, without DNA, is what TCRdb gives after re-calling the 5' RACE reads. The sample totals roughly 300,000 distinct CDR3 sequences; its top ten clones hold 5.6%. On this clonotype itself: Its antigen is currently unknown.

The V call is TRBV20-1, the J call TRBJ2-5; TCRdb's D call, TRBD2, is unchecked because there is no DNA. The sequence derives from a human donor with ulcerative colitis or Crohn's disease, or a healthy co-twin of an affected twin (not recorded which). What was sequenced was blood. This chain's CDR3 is CSARVLAGMTKETQYF.